The next 4 T cell receptor beta chains were all read from a single sample in a study of T-cell reconstitution after alpha-beta-depleted transplantation in children. It was with unique molecular identifiers that the TCRbeta library was prepared. MiXCR, applied by TCRdb to the PCR reads, yields one record per CDR3 protein. The sample yields 200,000 to 300,000 distinct CDR3 sequences, about 11% seen once. The specimen comprised PBMCs from the stem cell graft donor, sampled from the stem cell graft. These receptors were obtained from a human donor who donated a stem cell graft to a child with acute lymphoblastic leukemia.

This clonotype was counted at least ten times. This chain links TRBV4-3 with TRBJ2-3; D not certain. This CDR3 is 17 amino acids long. The germline V and J ends were trimmed by 5 bases and 0 bases, with 18 bases remaining between them. In germline, CDR1 is LGHNA, CDR2 YSLEER. The CDR3, as DNA: TGCGCCAGCAGCTCTCATCCACGGCCTACTAGCACAGATACGCAGTATTTT. It encodes CASSSHPRPTSTDTQYF.

The sample holds many counts of this clonotype. The chain is built from TRBV28 and TRBJ2-1; TRBD2 matches at 10 bases. The CDR3 extends over 15 amino acids. V dropped 5 bases and J dropped 8; count of bases not matched to a gene: 9. Per germline, CDR1 MDHEN and CDR2 SYDVKM. CDR3 region: CASSLLAGDKDEQFF. The CDR3 DNA follows: TGTGCCAGCAGTCTGCTAGCGGGAGATAAGGATGAGCAGTTCTTC.

This clonotype was seen at least ten times. The rearrangement links TRBV5-1 to TRBJ2-7; tentative D call: TRBD1 (7 bases). Germline V gene lookup returns CDR1 SGHRS and CDR2 YFSETQ. V was trimmed by 0 bases and J by 5 bases, leaving 18 bases between them. The CDR3 spans 16 residues. The CDR3 DNA reads as TGCGCCAGCAGCTTGGAAATTGTCAGGGGGGAGGACGAGCAGTACTTC. Translation gives CASSLEIVRGEDEQYF. Supplemented by reference TRBV5-1 and TRBJ2-7, the full variable domain reads KAGVTQTPRYLIKTRGQQVTLSCSPISGHRSVSWYQQTPGQGLQFLFEYFSETQRNKGNFPGRFSGRQFSNSRSEMNVSTLELGDSALYLCASSLEIVRGEDEQYFGPGTRLTVT.

This clonotype was seen repeatedly, ten times or more. The J gene is TRBJ2-1, the V gene TRBV27; 7 bases are shared with TRBD2. CDR1 is MNHEY and CDR2 is SMNVEV in the germline V gene (reference sequence). Trimming cost V 7 bases and J 9 bases; bases outside gene matches: 6. This CDR3 spans 12 amino acids. In nucleotides, the CDR3 is TGTGCCAGCAACTCACTAGCGAGTGAGCAGTTCTTC. Its protein product is CASNSLASEQFF.